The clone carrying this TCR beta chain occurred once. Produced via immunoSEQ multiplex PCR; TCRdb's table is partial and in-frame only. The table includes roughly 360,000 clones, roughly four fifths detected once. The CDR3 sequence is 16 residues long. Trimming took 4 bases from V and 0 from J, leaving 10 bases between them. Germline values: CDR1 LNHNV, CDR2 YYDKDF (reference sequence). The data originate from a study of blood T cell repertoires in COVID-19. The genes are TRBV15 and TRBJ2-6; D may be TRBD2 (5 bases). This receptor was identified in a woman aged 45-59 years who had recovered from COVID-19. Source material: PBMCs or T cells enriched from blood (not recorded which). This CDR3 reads CATSTGRDSGANVLTF. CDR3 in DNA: TGTGCCACCAGCACCGGACGGGACTCTGGGGCCAACGTCCTGACTTTC.